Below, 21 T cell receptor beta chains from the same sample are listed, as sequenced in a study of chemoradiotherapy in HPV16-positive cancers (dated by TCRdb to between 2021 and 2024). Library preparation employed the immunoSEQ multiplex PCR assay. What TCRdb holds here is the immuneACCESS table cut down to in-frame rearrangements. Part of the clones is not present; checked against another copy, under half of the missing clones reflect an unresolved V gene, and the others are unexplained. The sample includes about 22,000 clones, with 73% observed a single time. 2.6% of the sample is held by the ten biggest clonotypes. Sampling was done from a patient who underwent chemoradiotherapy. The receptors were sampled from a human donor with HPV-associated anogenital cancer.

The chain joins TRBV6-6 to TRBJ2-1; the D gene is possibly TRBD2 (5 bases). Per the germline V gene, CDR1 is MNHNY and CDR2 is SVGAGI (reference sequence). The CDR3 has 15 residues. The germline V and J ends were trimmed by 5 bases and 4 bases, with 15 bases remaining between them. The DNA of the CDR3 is TGTGCCAGCAGTCTACTAGGGAGCAGATACAATGAGCAGTTCTTC. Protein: CASSLLGSRYNEQFF.

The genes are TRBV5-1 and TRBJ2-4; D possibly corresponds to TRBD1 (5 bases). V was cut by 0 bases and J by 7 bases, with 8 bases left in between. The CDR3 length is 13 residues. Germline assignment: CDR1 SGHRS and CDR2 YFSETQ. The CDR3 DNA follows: TGCGCCAGCAGCTTGGCAGGGTTGAACATTCAGTACTTC. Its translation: CASSLAGLNIQYF.

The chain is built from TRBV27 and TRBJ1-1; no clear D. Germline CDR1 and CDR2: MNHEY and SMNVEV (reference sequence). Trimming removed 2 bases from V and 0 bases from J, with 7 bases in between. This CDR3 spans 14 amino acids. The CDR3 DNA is TGTGCCAGCAGTTTAAGCCTGATGAACACTGAAGCTTTCTTT. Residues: CASSLSLMNTEAFF.

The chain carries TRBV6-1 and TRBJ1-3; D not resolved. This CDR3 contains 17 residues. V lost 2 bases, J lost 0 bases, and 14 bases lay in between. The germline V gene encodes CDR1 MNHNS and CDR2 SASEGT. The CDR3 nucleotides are TGTGCCAGCAGTGAAAACAGCTATCCTATCTCTGGAAACACCATATATTTT. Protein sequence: CASSENSYPISGNTIYF.

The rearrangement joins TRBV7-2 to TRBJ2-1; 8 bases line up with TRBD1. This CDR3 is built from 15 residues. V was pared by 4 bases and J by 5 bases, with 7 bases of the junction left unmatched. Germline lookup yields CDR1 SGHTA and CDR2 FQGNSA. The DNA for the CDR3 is TGTGCCAGCAGCTCCCGGGACAGGCTGAACAATGAGCAGTTCTTC. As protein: CASSSRDRLNNEQFF.

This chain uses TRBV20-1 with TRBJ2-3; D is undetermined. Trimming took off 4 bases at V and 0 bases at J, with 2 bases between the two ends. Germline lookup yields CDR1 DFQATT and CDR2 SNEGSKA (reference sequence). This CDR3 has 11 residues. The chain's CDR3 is CSATSTDTQYF. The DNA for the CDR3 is TGCAGTGCTACTAGCACAGATACGCAGTATTTT.

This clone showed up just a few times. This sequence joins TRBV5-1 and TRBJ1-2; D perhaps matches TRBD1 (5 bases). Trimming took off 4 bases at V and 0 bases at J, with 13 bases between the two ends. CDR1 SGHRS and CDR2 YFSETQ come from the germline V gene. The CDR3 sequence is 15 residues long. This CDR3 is CASSPGDGPNYGYTF. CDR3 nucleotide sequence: TGCGCCAGCAGCCCTGGGGACGGCCCTAACTATGGCTACACCTTC.

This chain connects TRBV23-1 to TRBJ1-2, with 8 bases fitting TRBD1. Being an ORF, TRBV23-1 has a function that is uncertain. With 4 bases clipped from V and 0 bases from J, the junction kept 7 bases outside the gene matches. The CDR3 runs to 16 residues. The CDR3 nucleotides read TGCGCCAGCAGTCGGTACAGGGGGTACCCTAACTATGGCTACACCTTC. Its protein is CASSRYRGYPNYGYTF.

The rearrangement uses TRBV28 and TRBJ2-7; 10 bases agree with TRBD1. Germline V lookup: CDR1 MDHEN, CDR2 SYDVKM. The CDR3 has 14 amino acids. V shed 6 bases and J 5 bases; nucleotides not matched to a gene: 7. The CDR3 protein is CASRTTGGGNEQYF. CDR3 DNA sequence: TGTGCCAGCAGAACGACAGGGGGCGGGAACGAGCAGTACTTC. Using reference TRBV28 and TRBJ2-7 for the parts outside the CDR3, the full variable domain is DVKVTQSSRYLVKRTGEKVFLECVQDMDHENMFWYRQDPGLGLRLIYFSYDVKMKEKGDIPEGYSVSREKKERFSLILESASTNQTSMYLCASRTTGGGNEQYFGPGTRLTVT.

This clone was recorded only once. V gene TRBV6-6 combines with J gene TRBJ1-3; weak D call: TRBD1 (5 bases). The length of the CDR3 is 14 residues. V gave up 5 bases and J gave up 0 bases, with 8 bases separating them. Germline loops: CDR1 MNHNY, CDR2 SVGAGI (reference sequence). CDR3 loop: CASSPQVSGNTIYF. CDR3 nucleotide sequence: TGTGCCAGCAGTCCACAGGTCTCTGGAAACACCATATATTTT.

Written as DNA, the CDR3 is TGCGCCAGCAGCCCCGGACTTTGGGGGACAGATACGCAGTATTTT. It translates to CASSPGLWGTDTQYF. The chain uses TRBV5-1 and TRBJ2-3; the D call may be TRBD1 or TRBD2 (5 bases each). The ends were cut back, 4 bases at V and 3 bases at J, with 15 bases in the middle. The CDR3 covers 15 residues. Germline V lookup: CDR1 SGHRS, CDR2 YFSETQ.

DNA of the CDR3: TGTGCCATCAGTGAGTCTAACGCGGGGAGGAACACTGAAGCTTTCTTT. Translated, it gives CAISESNAGRNTEAFF. V and J are TRBV10-3 and TRBJ1-1, with D hard to call. The V gene lost 0 bases and the J gene lost 1 base, with 12 bases spanning the gap. Germline V CDR1 and CDR2: ENHRY, SYGVKD. This CDR3 has 16 residues.

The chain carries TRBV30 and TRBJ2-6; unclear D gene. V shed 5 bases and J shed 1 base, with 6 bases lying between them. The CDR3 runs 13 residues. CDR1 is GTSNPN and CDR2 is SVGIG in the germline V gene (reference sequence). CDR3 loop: CAWGPSGANVLTF. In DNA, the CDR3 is TGTGCCTGGGGCCCTTCTGGGGCCAACGTCCTGACTTTC.

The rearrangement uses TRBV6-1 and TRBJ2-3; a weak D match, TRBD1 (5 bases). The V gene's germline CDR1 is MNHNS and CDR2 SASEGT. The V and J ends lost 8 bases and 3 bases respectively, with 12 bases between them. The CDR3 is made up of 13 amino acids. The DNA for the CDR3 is TGTGCCAGCGAAGGGGTTCAAACAGATACGCAGTATTTT. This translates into CASEGVQTDTQYF.

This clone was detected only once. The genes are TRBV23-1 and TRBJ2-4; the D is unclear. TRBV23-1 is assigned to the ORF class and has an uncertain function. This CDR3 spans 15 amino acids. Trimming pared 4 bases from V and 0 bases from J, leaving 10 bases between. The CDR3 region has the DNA TGCGCCAGCAGTCTAGAGTTACTAGCCAAAAACATTCAGTACTTC. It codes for CASSLELLAKNIQYF.

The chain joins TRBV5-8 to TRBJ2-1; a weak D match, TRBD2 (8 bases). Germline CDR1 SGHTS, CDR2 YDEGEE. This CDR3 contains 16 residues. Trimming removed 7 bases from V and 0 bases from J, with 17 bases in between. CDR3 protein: CASLREGAGSYNEQFF. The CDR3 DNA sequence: TGTGCCAGCCTTCGGGAGGGGGCCGGCTCCTACAATGAGCAGTTCTTC. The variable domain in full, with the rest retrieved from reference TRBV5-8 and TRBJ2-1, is EAGVTQSPTHLIKTRGQQATLRCSPISGHTSVYWYQQALGLGLQFLLWYDEGEERNRGNFPPRFSGRQFPNYSSELNVNALELEDSALYLCASLREGAGSYNEQFFGPGTRLTVL.

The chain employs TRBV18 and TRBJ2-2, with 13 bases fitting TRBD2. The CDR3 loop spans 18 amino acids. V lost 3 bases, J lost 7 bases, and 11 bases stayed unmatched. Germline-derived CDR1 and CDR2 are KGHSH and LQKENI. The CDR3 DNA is TGTGCCAGCTCACCCTGGACTAGCGGGGGCCATGGGATCGGGGAGCTGTTTTTT. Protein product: CASSPWTSGGHGIGELFF.

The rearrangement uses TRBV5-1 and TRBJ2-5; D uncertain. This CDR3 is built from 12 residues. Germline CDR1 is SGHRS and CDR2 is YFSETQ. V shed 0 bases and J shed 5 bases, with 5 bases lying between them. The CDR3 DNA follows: TGCGCCAGCAGCTTGGGGCGGGAGACCCAGTACTTC. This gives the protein CASSLGRETQYF.

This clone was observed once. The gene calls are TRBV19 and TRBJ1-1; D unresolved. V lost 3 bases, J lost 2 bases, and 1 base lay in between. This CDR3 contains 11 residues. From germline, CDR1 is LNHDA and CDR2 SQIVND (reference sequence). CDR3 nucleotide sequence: TGTGCCAGTAGTATCAACACTGAAGCTTTCTTT. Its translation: CASSINTEAFF. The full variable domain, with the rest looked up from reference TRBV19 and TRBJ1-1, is DGGITQSPKYLFRKEGQNVTLSCEQNLNHDAMYWYRQDPGQGLRLIYYSQIVNDFQKGDIAEGYSVSREKKESFPLTVTSAQKNPTAFYLCASSINTEAFFGQGTRLTVV.

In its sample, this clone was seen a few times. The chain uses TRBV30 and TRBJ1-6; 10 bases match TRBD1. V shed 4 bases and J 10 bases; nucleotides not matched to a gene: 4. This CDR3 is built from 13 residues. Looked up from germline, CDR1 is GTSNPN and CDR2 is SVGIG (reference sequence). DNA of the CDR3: TGTGCCTGGACCGGGACAGGGGTATCACCCCTCCACTTT. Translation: CAWTGTGVSPLHF.

CDR3 bases: TGTGCCACCAGCAGATCCGGGACAGGGGCCATCTCGAGCTCCTACAATGAGCAGTTCTTC. Its protein is CATSRSGTGAISSSYNEQFF. V usage is TRBV15 and J usage is TRBJ2-1; 10 nucleotides align to TRBD1. Losses at the gene ends were 2 bases for V and 0 bases for J; bases not matched to a gene: 13. The CDR3 loop spans 20 amino acids. Germline CDR1 LNHNV, CDR2 YYDKDF (reference sequence).